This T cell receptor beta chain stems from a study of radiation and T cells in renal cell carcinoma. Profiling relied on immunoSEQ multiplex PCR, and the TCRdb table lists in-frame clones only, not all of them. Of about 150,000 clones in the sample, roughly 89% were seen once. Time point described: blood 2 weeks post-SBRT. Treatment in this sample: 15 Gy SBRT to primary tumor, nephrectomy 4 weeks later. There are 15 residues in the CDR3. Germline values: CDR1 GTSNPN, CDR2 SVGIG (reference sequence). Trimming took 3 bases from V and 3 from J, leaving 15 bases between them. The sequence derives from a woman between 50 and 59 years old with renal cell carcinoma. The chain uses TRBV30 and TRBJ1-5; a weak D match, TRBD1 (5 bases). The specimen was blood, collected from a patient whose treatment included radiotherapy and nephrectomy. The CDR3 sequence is CAWSLPDRSNQPQHF. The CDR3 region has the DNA TGTGCCTGGAGCCTCCCAGACAGATCCAATCAGCCCCAGCATTTT.